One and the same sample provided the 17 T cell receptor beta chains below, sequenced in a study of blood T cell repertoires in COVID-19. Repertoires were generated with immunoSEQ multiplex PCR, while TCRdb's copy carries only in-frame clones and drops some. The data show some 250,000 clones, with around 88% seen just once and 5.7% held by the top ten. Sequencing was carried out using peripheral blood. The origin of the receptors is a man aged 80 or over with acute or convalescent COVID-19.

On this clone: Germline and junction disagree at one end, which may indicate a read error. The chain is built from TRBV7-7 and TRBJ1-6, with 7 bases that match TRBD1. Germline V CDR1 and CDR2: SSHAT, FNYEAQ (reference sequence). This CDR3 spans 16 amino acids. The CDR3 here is CASSLGVRGHNSPLHF. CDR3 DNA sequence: TGTGCTAGCAGCTTAGGCGTGAGGGGGCATAATTCACCCCTCCACTTT.

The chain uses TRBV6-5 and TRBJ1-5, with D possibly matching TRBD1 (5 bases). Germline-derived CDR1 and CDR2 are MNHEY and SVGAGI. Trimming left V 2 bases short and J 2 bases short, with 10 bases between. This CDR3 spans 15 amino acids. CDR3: CASSYSGGGNQPQHF. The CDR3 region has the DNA TGTGCCAGCAGTTACAGCGGGGGGGGCAATCAGCCCCAGCATTTT.

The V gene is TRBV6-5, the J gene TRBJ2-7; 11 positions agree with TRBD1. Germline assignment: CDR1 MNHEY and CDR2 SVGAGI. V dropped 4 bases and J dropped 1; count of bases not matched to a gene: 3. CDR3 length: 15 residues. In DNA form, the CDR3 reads TGTGCCAGCAGTTCCGGGACAGGGGGTTCCTACGAGCAGTACTTC. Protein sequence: CASSSGTGGSYEQYF.

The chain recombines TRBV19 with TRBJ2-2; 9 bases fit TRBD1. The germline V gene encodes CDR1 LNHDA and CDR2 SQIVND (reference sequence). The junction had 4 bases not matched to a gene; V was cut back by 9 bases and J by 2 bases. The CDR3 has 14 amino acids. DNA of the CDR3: TGTGCCAGCCAGGACAGGGGTAACACCGGGGAGCTGTTTTTT. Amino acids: CASQDRGNTGELFF. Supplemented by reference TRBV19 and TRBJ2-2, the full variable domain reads DGGITQSPKYLFRKEGQNVTLSCEQNLNHDAMYWYRQDPGQGLRLIYYSQIVNDFQKGDIAEGYSVSREKKESFPLTVTSAQKNPTAFYLCASQDRGNTGELFFGEGSRLTVL.

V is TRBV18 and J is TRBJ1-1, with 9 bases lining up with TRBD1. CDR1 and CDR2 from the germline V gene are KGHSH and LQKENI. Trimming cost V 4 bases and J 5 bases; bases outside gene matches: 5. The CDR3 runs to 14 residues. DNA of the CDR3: TGTGCCAGCTCACAAGGACAGGGGAGTACTGAAGCTTTCTTT. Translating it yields CASSQGQGSTEAFF.

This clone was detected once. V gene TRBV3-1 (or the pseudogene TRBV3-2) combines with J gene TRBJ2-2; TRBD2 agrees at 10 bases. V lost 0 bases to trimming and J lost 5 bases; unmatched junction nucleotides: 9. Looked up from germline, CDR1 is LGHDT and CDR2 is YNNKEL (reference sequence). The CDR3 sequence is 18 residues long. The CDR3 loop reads CASSQDLSASGRTGELFF. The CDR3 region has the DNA TGTGCCAGCAGCCAAGATCTCTCGGCTAGCGGGAGAACCGGGGAGCTGTTTTTT.

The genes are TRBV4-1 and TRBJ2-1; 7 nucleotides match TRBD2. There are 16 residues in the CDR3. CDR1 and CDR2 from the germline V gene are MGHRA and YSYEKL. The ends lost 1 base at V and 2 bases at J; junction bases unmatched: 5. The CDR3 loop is CASSQGVLAAYNEQFF. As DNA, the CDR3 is TGCGCCAGCAGCCAAGGTGTCCTAGCGGCCTACAATGAGCAGTTCTTC.

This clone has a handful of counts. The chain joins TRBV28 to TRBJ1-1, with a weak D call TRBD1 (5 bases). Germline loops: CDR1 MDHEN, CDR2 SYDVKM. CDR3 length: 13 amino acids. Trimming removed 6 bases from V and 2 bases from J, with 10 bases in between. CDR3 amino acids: CASRKQGNTEAFF. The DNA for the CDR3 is TGTGCCAGCAGGAAGCAGGGTAACACTGAAGCTTTCTTT.

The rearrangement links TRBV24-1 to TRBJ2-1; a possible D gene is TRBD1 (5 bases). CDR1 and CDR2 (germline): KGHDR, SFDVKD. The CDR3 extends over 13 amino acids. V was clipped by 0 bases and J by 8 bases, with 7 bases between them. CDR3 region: CATSDLAGYEQFF. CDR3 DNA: TGTGCCACCAGTGATTTGGCAGGGTATGAGCAGTTCTTC.

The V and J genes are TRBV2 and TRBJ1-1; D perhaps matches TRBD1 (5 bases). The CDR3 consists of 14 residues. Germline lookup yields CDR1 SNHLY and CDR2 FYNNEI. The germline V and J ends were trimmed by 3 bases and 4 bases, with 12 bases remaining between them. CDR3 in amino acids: CASSESGAGTEAFF. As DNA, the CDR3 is TGTGCCAGCAGTGAGAGCGGGGCTGGCACTGAAGCTTTCTTT.

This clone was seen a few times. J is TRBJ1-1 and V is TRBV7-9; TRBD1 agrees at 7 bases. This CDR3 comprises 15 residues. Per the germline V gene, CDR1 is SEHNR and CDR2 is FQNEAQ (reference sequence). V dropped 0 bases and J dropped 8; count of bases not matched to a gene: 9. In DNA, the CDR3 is TGTGCCAGCAGCTTAGCCATACAGGGGAGTGAGGAAGCTTTCTTT. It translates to CASSLAIQGSEEAFF.

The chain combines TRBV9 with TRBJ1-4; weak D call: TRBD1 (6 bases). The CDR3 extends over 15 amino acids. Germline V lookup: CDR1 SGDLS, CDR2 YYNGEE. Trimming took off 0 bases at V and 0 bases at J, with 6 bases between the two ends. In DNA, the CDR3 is TGTGCCAGCAGCGTAGGACAGGCAACTAATGAAAAACTGTTTTTT. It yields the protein CASSVGQATNEKLFF.

In DNA, the CDR3 is TGTGCCAGCAGTTTATTGGAGGGCCTTAGGGGTGAGCAGTTCTTC. Translating it yields CASSLLEGLRGEQFF. V usage is TRBV28 and J usage is TRBJ2-1; D might be TRBD2 (6 bases). CDR3 length: 15 amino acids. Germline lookup yields CDR1 MDHEN and CDR2 SYDVKM. Trimming took off 1 base at V and 9 bases at J, with 16 bases between the two ends.

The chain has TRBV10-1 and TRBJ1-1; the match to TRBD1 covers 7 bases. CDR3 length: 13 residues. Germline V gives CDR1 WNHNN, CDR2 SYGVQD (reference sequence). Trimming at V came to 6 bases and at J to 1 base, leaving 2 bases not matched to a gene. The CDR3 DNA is TGCGCCAGCAGGACAGGGTCGAACACTGAAGCTTTCTTT. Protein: CASRTGSNTEAFF.

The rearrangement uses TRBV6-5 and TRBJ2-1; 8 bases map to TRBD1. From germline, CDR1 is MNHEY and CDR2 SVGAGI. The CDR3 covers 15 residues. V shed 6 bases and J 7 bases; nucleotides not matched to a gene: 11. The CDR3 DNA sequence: TGTGCCAGCAGGATCGAGGGACAGGCAAGGAATGAGCAGTTCTTC. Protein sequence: CASRIEGQARNEQFF.

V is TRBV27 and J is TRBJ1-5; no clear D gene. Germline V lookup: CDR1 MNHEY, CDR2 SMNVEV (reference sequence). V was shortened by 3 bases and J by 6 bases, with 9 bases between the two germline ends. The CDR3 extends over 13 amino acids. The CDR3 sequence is CASSFSGFQPQHF. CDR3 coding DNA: TGTGCCAGCAGTTTTTCGGGGTTTCAGCCCCAGCATTTT.

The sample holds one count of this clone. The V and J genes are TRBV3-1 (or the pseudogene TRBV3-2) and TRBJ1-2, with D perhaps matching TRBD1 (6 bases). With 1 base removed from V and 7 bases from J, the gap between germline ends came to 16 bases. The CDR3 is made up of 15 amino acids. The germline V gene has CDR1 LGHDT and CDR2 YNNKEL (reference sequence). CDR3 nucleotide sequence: TGTGCCAGCAGCCAAGGGTCGGCAGGGGAACGTGGCTACACCTTC. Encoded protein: CASSQGSAGERGYTF.